This T cell receptor beta chain appears in the sequencing data of a study of CD8+ T cells in alopecia areata. On the study more broadly: A 6-month off-drug phase came after tofacitinib, which had lasted 6 to 18 months.

The CDR3 is made up of 14 amino acids. CDR1 and CDR2 (germline): SNHLY, FYNNEI. V lost 8 bases to trimming and J lost 0 bases, with 13 bases between them. cDNA prepared by RNA extraction and subsequent reverse transcription served as the template for sequencing. This table comes from immunoSEQ multiplex PCR, and its TCRdb copy is limited to in-frame clones, with some not included. The sample yields more than 200,000 clones, around 66% seen once. Treatment denoted: oral pan-JAK inhibitor, 5-10 mg twice daily. Peripheral blood and lesional scalp punch biopsies were taken from alopecia areata patients. This TCR came from a human donor with alopecia areata. The chain joins TRBV2 to TRBJ1-1; no clear D gene. This sample comprised CD4+ T cells sorted from blood, obtained at week 44, from a patient treated with tofacitinib. This CDR3 reads CASGRGTLNTEAFF. CDR3 bases: TGTGCCAGCGGGCGGGGTACGCTGAACACTGAAGCTTTCTTT.